The source of this T cell receptor beta chain is a study of human T cells and chemical hapten exposure. TCRdb reanalysed the RACE reads using MiXCR and keeps one entry per CDR3 protein. The table records some 43,000 distinct CDR3 sequences, about 4% of them present only once. The CDR3 runs 17 residues. Germline V gene lookup returns CDR1 LGHNA and CDR2 YNFKEQ. V lost 0 bases and J lost 4; bases outside the gene matches: 6. This clonotype has at least ten counts. The time point here: patch test 1, 2 weeks after DPC sensitization. Treatment indicated: therapeutic diphenylcyclopropenone sensitization with weekly scalp DPC. Unfractionated whole blood served as the source for total RNA extraction.

The sequences come from whole blood, collected in connection with sensitization to the hapten diphenylcyclopropenone (DPC). The receptor was derived from a man in his forties or fifties with alopecia areata. Some clones in this sample may be carry-over from other donors' samples. The chain has TRBV4-2 and TRBJ2-3; 11 bases map to TRBD2. For the CDR3, the DNA is TGTGCCAGCAGCCAAGACCCCACTAGCGGGGGCGCAGATACGCAGTATTTT. Its protein is CASSQDPTSGGADTQYF.